The clone carrying this TCR beta chain was seen a handful of times. Antigen unknown. This specimen belongs to a study of vaccination and CD4 T cells after COVID-19. At the level of the study: Participants received two doses of either BNT162b2 or mRNA-1273 vaccine. Once diagnosed, patients had post-COVID samples drawn a median about 100 days later (range 35 to 161).

Indicated treatment: approximately 9-day PBMC culture with coronavirus spike peptide pools or control peptides (ViraFEST assay). ViraFEST stimulated the growth of antigen-specific T cells using peptide pools and subsequently profiled their TCRs by sequencing. Germline V gene sequence: CDR1 DFQATT, CDR2 SNEGSKA (reference sequence). Unmatched junction bases numbered 7, after V lost 3 bases and J lost 6 bases. The CDR3 spans 15 residues. Sequencing of DNA taken from cultured CD4+ T cells relied on the Oncomine TCR Beta short-read assay. Once CD4+ T cells had been cultured, genomic DNA was extracted from them. TCRdb called the PCR reads again in MiXCR, with one record for every CDR3 protein. Of some 10,000 distinct CDR3 sequences in the sample, 65% to 75% were seen once.

The receptor was isolated from a human donor who had recovered from COVID-19. The rearrangement joins TRBV20-1 to TRBJ2-3; 12 bases match TRBD2. Sequencing used CD4+ T cells from blood, cultured in vitro. The CDR3 nucleotides read TGCAGTGCTAGCTCGGGACTAGCGGGTGGGGATACGCAGTATTTT. Translating it yields CSASSGLAGGDTQYF.